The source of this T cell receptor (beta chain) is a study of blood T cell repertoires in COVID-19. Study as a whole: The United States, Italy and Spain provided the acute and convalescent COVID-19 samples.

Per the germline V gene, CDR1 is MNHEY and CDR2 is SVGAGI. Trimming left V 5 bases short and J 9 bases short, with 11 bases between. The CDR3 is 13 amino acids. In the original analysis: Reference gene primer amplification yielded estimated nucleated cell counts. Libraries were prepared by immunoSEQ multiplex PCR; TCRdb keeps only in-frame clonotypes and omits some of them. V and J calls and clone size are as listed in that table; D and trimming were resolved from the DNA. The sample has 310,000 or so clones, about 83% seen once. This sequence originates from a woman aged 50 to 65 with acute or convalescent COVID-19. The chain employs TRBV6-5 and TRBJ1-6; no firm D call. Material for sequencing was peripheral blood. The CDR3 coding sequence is TGTGCCAGCAGTCGTTCAAGGAGTTCACCCCTCCACTTT. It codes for CASSRSRSSPLHF.